The 23 T cell receptor beta chains reported below all come from one sample, sequenced in a study of cytomegalovirus exposure and HLA in healthy donors. The PCR was carried out with 60 Vbeta primers and 13 Jbeta primers. Data came from immunoSEQ multiplex PCR; TCRdb stores just in-frame clones and leaves some out. This sample carries 250,000 to 350,000 clones, 86% of them seen once, and the ten largest clones take 4%. The specimen was PBMCs. The receptors derive from a man aged 40-49 years in good health and CMV-seropositive.

The rearrangement links TRBV29-1 to TRBJ2-7; TRBD2 matches at 11 bases. This CDR3 comprises 15 residues. V dropped 7 bases and J dropped 1; count of bases not matched to a gene: 9. CDR1 is SQVTM and CDR2 is ANQGSEA in the germline V gene. CDR3 nucleotide sequence: TGCAGCGCCTTTATCACTAGCGGGAGATCCTACGAGCAGTACTTC. Its translation: CSAFITSGRSYEQYF.

The DNA of the CDR3 is TGTGCCAGCAGTACCGGACAGGGTATAGATACGCAGTATTTT. Translation gives CASSTGQGIDTQYF. J is TRBJ2-3 and V is TRBV6-6, with TRBD1 matching 8 bases. CDR1 and CDR2 (germline): MNHNY, SVGAGI (reference sequence). This CDR3 region has 14 residues. Trimming cost V 5 bases and J 5 bases; bases outside gene matches: 6.

This sequence joins TRBV5-5 and TRBJ2-7; possible D gene TRBD2, 5 bases. V gave up 3 bases and J gave up 6 bases, with 16 bases separating them. This CDR3 contains 14 residues. Germline lookup yields CDR1 SGHKS and CDR2 YYEKEE (reference sequence). For the CDR3, the DNA is TGTGCCAGCAGCTGGTGGATACGGGGAAGCGAGCAGTACTTC. This sequence encodes CASSWWIRGSEQYF.

The V and J genes are TRBV21-1 and TRBJ2-5; the listed D gene, TRBD2, was not tested against the DNA. TRBV21-1 is annotated as a pseudogene. This CDR3 comprises 18 residues. CDR3 DNA sequence: TGTGCCAGCAGCAAAGCTGGGCAGCCTGACTACCACCAAGAGACCCAGTACTTC. It encodes CASSKAGQPDYHQETQYF.

The DNA of the CDR3 is TGTGCCAGTAGTCCCGGACAGGGTAGCACAGATACGCAGTATTTT. This encodes CASSPGQGSTDTQYF. The chain carries TRBV19 and TRBJ2-3; TRBD1 matches at 8 bases. V lost 5 bases to trimming and J lost 0 bases; unmatched junction nucleotides: 4. Germline CDR1 and CDR2: LNHDA and SQIVND (reference sequence). The CDR3 is 15 amino acids.

This clone has only one observation. At one end the junction does not follow the germline gene, possibly because of a read error. The V gene is TRBV7-7, the J gene TRBJ2-7, with 9 bases aligning to TRBD2. Germline V gives CDR1 SSHAT, CDR2 FNYEAQ (reference sequence). The CDR3 is 15 residues long. CDR3 coding DNA: TGTGCTAGCAGCCAAGGGGTAGCGGGAGCCTACGAGCAGTACTTC. Encoded protein: CASSQGVAGAYEQYF.

V usage is TRBV4-2 and J usage is TRBJ2-2; TRBD1 might be the D (5 bases). V lost 0 bases, J lost 1 base, and 9 bases lay in between. This CDR3 has 16 amino acids. Germline CDR1 and CDR2: LGHNA and YNFKEQ. The CDR3: CASSQEGQMNTGELFF. The CDR3 DNA reads TGTGCCAGCAGCCAAGAGGGGCAGATGAACACCGGGGAGCTGTTTTTT.

A single count supports this clone. The chain couples TRBV27 to TRBJ2-1, with TRBD2 matching 10 bases. In germline, CDR1 is MNHEY, CDR2 SMNVEV (reference sequence). The length of the CDR3 is 16 residues. Trimming cost V 5 bases and J 9 bases; bases outside gene matches: 13. CDR3 nucleotides: TGTGCCAGCAGTCCCAACTCAGCGGGAGGGCCGGGTGAGCAGTTCTTC. It yields the protein CASSPNSAGGPGEQFF.

V is TRBV7-9 and J is TRBJ2-3, with 12 bases lining up with TRBD2. V was clipped by 4 bases and J by 0 bases; unmatched bases: 2. The CDR3 loop spans 16 amino acids. The germline V gene has CDR1 SEHNR and CDR2 FQNEAQ (reference sequence). This CDR3 is CASSSGTSGSTDTQYF. Here the CDR3 DNA reads TGTGCCAGCAGCTCCGGGACTAGCGGGAGCACAGATACGCAGTATTTT.

The V and J genes are TRBV6-5 and TRBJ1-2; D might be TRBD1 (5 bases). The CDR3 loop spans 16 amino acids. V was shortened by 2 bases and J by 3 bases, with 16 bases between the two germline ends. Germline-derived CDR1 and CDR2 are MNHEY and SVGAGI. The CDR3 DNA is TGTGCCAGCAGTTACCTCCTCCGACAGCGTCACTATGGCTACACCTTC. It yields the protein CASSYLLRQRHYGYTF.

The chain employs TRBV28 and TRBJ2-5, with 7 positions matching TRBD1. After removal of 3 bases from V and 1 base from J, the junction contained 5 bases not matched to a gene. Germline CDR1 reads MDHEN; CDR2 reads SYDVKM. The CDR3 is 15 residues long. The CDR3 protein is CASSFLAGGQETQYF. The CDR3 DNA sequence: TGTGCCAGCAGTTTTCTAGCAGGGGGCCAAGAGACCCAGTACTTC.

The V call is TRBV5-1, the J call TRBJ2-6, with unresolved D. The germline V and J ends were trimmed by 0 bases and 3 bases, with 7 bases remaining between them. Looked up from germline, CDR1 is SGHRS and CDR2 is YFSETQ. The CDR3 has 15 amino acids. The CDR3 DNA reads as TGCGCCAGCAGCTTGGTCGGGTTTGGGGCCAACGTCCTGACTTTC. Encoded protein: CASSLVGFGANVLTF.

Only one count was recorded for this clone. This chain connects TRBV6-5 to TRBJ1-2, with a possible D match to TRBD1 (6 bases). This CDR3 region has 14 residues. The germline CDR1 and CDR2 sequences are MNHEY and SVGAGI. The V end was cut by 5 bases, the J end by 8 bases, with 18 bases between. CDR3 residues: CASSPRDTTLGYTF. CDR3 in DNA: TGTGCCAGCAGTCCCCGGGACACGACGTTGGGCTACACCTTC.

This clone was seen a single time. This sequence joins TRBV27 and TRBJ2-7; 14 bases fit TRBD2. The CDR3 totals 16 residues. V lost 5 bases and J lost 6; bases outside the gene matches: 9. Germline CDR1 reads MNHEY; CDR2 reads SMNVEV (reference sequence). The CDR3 nucleotides are TGTGCCAGCAGTACCCGGGGGGGACTAGCGGGAGTCGAGCAGTACTTC. Encoded protein: CASSTRGGLAGVEQYF.

The chain has TRBV9 and TRBJ2-3; 9 bases fit TRBD1. The CDR3 totals 15 residues. Trimming cost V 7 bases and J 1 base; bases outside gene matches: 7. The germline CDR1 and CDR2 sequences are SGDLS and YYNGEE. The CDR3 here is CASDRGQGGTDTQYF. The CDR3 nucleotides read TGTGCCAGCGACCGGGGACAGGGCGGCACAGATACGCAGTATTTT.

Concerning this clone itself: A read error may produce the germline difference seen at one junction end. J is TRBJ1-2 and V is TRBV7-9; 9 nucleotides line up with TRBD1. Germline V gene data show CDR1 as SEHNR and CDR2 as FQNEAQ (reference sequence). The CDR3 covers 13 residues. The CDR3 sequence is CSSSSGQGYGYTF. CDR3 bases: TGTTCCAGCAGTTCGGGACAGGGCTATGGCTACACCTTC.

This clone was seen a single time. V is TRBV7-2 and J is TRBJ2-3; 12 nucleotides align to TRBD2. Germline V gene lookup returns CDR1 SGHTA and CDR2 FQGNSA. Trimming at V came to 3 bases and at J to 2 bases, leaving 6 bases not matched to a gene. CDR3 length: 17 residues. CDR3 region: CASSFPTSGRTTDTQYF. In DNA, the CDR3 is TGTGCCAGCAGCTTCCCGACTAGCGGGAGAACCACAGATACGCAGTATTTT.

This chain uses TRBV19 with TRBJ2-1, with TRBD1 matching 8 bases. The CDR3 is 14 amino acids. J gave up 8 bases and V 5 bases, and 8 bases lay outside the gene matches. Germline V gene sequence: CDR1 LNHDA, CDR2 SQIVND (reference sequence). The CDR3 is CASSGYRGRYEQFF. The CDR3 nucleotides read TGTGCCAGTAGTGGGTACAGGGGGAGGTATGAGCAGTTCTTC.

The chain links TRBV6-5 to TRBJ2-1; D call uncertain. There are 11 residues in the CDR3. V lost 2 bases to trimming and J lost 8 bases, with 4 bases between them. Germline CDR1 is MNHEY and CDR2 is SVGAGI. Here the CDR3 DNA reads TGTGCCAGCAGTTACCTTTATGAGCAGTTCTTC. Amino acids: CASSYLYEQFF.

Remarks on this clone: The junction shows a germline mismatch at one end, possibly a read error. V usage is TRBV7-7 and J usage is TRBJ2-5; 9 nucleotides match TRBD2. CDR3 length equals 15 residues. From germline, CDR1 is SSHAT and CDR2 FNYEAQ (reference sequence). This CDR3 reads CASSLIAGDYETQYF. In DNA, the CDR3 is TGTGCTAGCAGCTTAATAGCGGGAGATTACGAGACCCAGTACTTC.

The chain joins TRBV13 to TRBJ2-2, with 8 nucleotides matching TRBD1. Germline CDR1 PRHDT, CDR2 FYEKMQ (reference sequence). This CDR3 has 15 amino acids. With 6 bases clipped from V and 7 bases from J, the junction kept 10 bases outside the gene matches. CDR3 nucleotide sequence: TGTGCCAGCAGAAAGGACAGGGCCGTGGGCGGGGAGCTGTTTTTT. This translates into CASRKDRAVGGELFF.

The chain uses TRBV7-9 and TRBJ2-5; TRBD2 might be the D (6 bases). The J call is doubtful: the DNA matches TRBJ2-7 better. The CDR3 contains 15 residues. Germline CDR1 is SEHNR and CDR2 is FQNEAQ (reference sequence). The CDR3 region has the DNA TGTGCCAGCAGCCTCGACGGGAGTCCCTCCTACGAGCAGTACTTC. This codes for CASSLDGSPSYEQYF.

The CDR3 region is CASSYSAGSLNTEAFF. CDR3 nucleotide sequence: TGTGCCAGCAGTTACTCAGCGGGTAGCCTGAACACTGAAGCTTTCTTT. V and J are TRBV6-5 and TRBJ1-1; D is unclear. This CDR3 region has 16 residues. Germline V gene lookup returns CDR1 MNHEY and CDR2 SVGAGI. Trimming removed 0 bases at V and 0 bases at J, with 11 bases between.